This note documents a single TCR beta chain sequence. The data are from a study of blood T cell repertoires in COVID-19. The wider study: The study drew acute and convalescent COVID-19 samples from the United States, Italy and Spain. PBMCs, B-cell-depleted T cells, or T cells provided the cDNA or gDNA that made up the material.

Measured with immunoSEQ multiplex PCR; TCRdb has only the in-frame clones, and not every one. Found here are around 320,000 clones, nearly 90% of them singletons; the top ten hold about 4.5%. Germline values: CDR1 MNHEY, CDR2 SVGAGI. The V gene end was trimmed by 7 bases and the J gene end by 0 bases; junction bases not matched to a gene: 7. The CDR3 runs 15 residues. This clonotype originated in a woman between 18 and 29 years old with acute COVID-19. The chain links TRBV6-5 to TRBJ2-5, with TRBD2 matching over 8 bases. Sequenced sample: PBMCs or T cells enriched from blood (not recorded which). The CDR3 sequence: CASTPRTSYQETQYF. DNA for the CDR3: TGTGCCAGCACCCCGCGGACTAGCTACCAAGAGACCCAGTACTTC.